This T cell receptor (beta chain) is drawn from a study of tumor-infiltrating lymphocytes in localized non-small cell lung cancer. Study as a whole: The cohort mixed smokers and never-smokers, several histologies, and some post-neoadjuvant-chemotherapy samples.

Some clones are missing from TCRdb's copy, which holds only in-frame ones; the method was immunoSEQ multiplex PCR. The data contain around 16,000 clones, roughly two thirds of them singletons. This CDR3 has 13 amino acids. Germline assignment: CDR1 SGHTA and CDR2 FQGTGA. The V gene lost 2 bases and the J gene lost 3 bases, with 6 bases spanning the gap. Study findings and constraints: Available tissue quantity limited TCR sequencing to a patient subset.

Remarks on this clone: The antigen is not known.

This TCR came from a human donor with non-small cell lung cancer. The sample was lung tumor tissue. The V gene is TRBV7-3, the J gene TRBJ2-3; no firm D call. The CDR3 nucleotides read TGTGCCAGCAGCTTATTTGGAACAGATACGCAGTATTTT. This gives the protein CASSLFGTDTQYF.